The present T cell receptor (beta chain) was sequenced within a study of blood T cell repertoires in COVID-19. This CDR3 is built from 15 residues. V shed 2 bases, J shed 6 bases, and the junction held 6 bases outside the gene matches. In germline, CDR1 is SEHNR, CDR2 FQNEAQ (reference sequence). The assay was immunoSEQ multiplex PCR, and TCRdb's table has in-frame clones only and misses some. Of around 180,000 clones listed, about 87% are singletons. This chain connects TRBV7-9 to TRBJ2-2, with TRBD2 identical over 7 bases. Sequencing was carried out using peripheral blood. The sequence was collected from a man aged 60-69 years with acute or convalescent COVID-19. CDR3 region: CASSLRTSVSGELFF. DNA of the CDR3: TGTGCCAGCAGCTTACGGACTAGTGTTTCCGGGGAGCTGTTTTTT.